This TCR beta chain emerged from a study of a mutant IDH1 vaccine in newly diagnosed glioma. Study overall: Treated patients, averaging approximately 40 years, were roughly 60% male and about 38% female.

Sequenced by immunoSEQ multiplex PCR; TCRdb stores in-frame clones only, minus some. This table holds 44,000 or so clones, 81% found once. Documented time point: week 35, safety follow-up. Topical imiquimod was applied with each vaccine dose, which held 300 ug of mutant IDH1 20-mer peptide. Donor diagnoses consisted of new WHO grade 3 or 4 IDH1-mutant, ATRX-lost astrocytomas. Details on this clone: The antigen remains undetermined.

Between the trimmed V and J ends, which lost 2 bases and 5 bases, there was a span of 13 bases. The CDR3 is 15 amino acids. Germline assignment: CDR1 MNHEY and CDR2 SVGAGI. The input for sequencing was PBMCs, taken from a glioma patient whose treatment included an IDH1 peptide vaccine. This TCR was recovered from a woman aged 40 to 50 with glioma. Some clones in this sample may be carry-over from other donors' samples. V usage is TRBV6-5 and J usage is TRBJ1-5; tentative D call: TRBD1 (5 bases). CDR3 coding DNA: TGTGCCAGCAGTTACAGAAGGGGCCTCGATCAGCCCCAGCATTTT. Amino acids: CASSYRRGLDQPQHF.